The next 8 T cell receptor beta chains were all read from a single sample in a study of human T cells and chemical hapten exposure. TCRdb called the RACE reads again in MiXCR, with one record for every CDR3 protein. The sample lists about 340,000 distinct CDR3 sequences; under 8% were seen once. Described time point: patch test 1, 2 weeks after DPC sensitization. Treatment indicated: therapeutic diphenylcyclopropenone sensitization with weekly scalp DPC. Specimen: whole blood, collected in connection with sensitization to the hapten diphenylcyclopropenone (DPC). All receptors derive from a woman aged 18-30 years with alopecia areata. Some clones in this sample may be carry-over from other donors' samples.

The chain is built from TRBV2 and TRBJ2-3; D remains unclear. The CDR3 length is 15 residues. CDR1 SNHLY and CDR2 FYNNEI come from the germline V gene. V was pared by 3 bases and J by 0 bases, with 10 bases between. The CDR3 sequence is CASSDPLYSTDTQYF. The CDR3, as DNA: TGTGCCAGCAGTGACCCCCTATACAGCACAGATACGCAGTATTTT.

This clonotype was detected many times. The chain employs TRBV2 and TRBJ2-3, with 8 bases fitting TRBD2. Losses at the gene ends were 4 bases for V and 6 bases for J; bases not matched to a gene: 9. The CDR3 has 15 residues. CDR1 SNHLY and CDR2 FYNNEI come from the germline V gene. This CDR3 reads CASSASGGRSDTQYF. The CDR3, as DNA: TGTGCCAGCAGTGCGTCGGGGGGGAGGTCTGATACGCAGTATTTT.

This clonotype showed up just a few times. The chain links TRBV6-2 or TRBV6-3 to TRBJ1-3; TRBD1 might be the D (5 bases). Germline loops: CDR1 MNHEY, CDR2 SVGEGT. The length of the CDR3 is 21 residues. The V and J ends lost 0 bases and 0 bases respectively, with 24 bases between them. CDR3 coding DNA: TGTGCCAGCAGTTACTCGCGCCAAGGACGAGAAGGGACCTTCTCTGGAAACACCATATATTTT. It encodes CASSYSRQGREGTFSGNTIYF.

This clonotype has at least ten counts. The genes are TRBV5-1 and TRBJ2-3; D is ambiguous. Trimming took off 4 bases at V and 5 bases at J, with 14 bases between the two ends. Germline values: CDR1 SGHRS, CDR2 YFSETQ. The CDR3 loop spans 14 amino acids. The CDR3 spells CASSTRSQGDTQYF. CDR3 DNA sequence: TGCGCCAGCAGCACCCGGTCCCAAGGAGATACGCAGTATTTT.

The chain combines TRBV3-1 with TRBJ2-2, with D perhaps matching TRBD1 (5 bases). Germline V gene data show CDR1 as LGHDT and CDR2 as YNNKEL (reference sequence). V was trimmed by 0 bases and J by 0 bases, leaving 17 bases between them. The CDR3 runs to 19 residues. The CDR3 reads CASSQEWGYLQTNTGELFF. The CDR3 region has the DNA TGTGCCAGCAGCCAAGAATGGGGCTACCTACAGACGAACACCGGGGAGCTGTTTTTT.

This clonotype was recorded at least ten times. The V and J genes are TRBV29-1 and TRBJ2-7; 11 bases line up with TRBD1. The CDR3 consists of 14 residues. J was trimmed by 2 bases and V by 2 bases; bases with no gene match: 2. CDR1 SQVTM and CDR2 ANQGSEA come from the germline V gene. The CDR3 DNA follows: TGCAGCGTTGAAAAGGGACAGGGGGCCTACGAGCAGTACTTC. Translated: CSVEKGQGAYEQYF.

This clonotype showed up just a few times. This chain links TRBV27 with TRBJ2-1; D call uncertain. The CDR3 totals 13 residues. The germline CDR1 and CDR2 sequences are MNHEY and SMNVEV (reference sequence). V was clipped by 5 bases and J by 4 bases, with 9 bases between them. The CDR3 spells CASSLRPYNEQFF. The DNA of the CDR3 is TGTGCCAGCAGTCTCAGACCGTACAATGAGCAGTTCTTC.

This clonotype occurred many times. J is TRBJ2-1 and V is TRBV7-2; D gene unclear. Germline V CDR1 and CDR2: SGHTA, FQGNSA. V lost 2 bases to trimming and J lost 2 bases, with 4 bases between them. The CDR3 loop spans 13 amino acids. The CDR3 loop is CASSLQAYNEQFF. CDR3 coding DNA: TGTGCCAGCAGCTTACAGGCCTACAATGAGCAGTTCTTC.